A single sample is the source of the 30 T cell receptor beta chains below, sequenced in a study of blood T cell repertoires in COVID-19. The table came from immunoSEQ multiplex PCR; TCRdb's copy has only in-frame clones and leaves some out. The repertoire holds about 230,000 clones, about 79% seen once, with roughly 1.4% in the top ten. Sequenced sample: peripheral blood. Every receptor here comes from a woman aged 35 to 49 who had recovered from COVID-19.

The chain combines TRBV5-3 with TRBJ1-6; no firm D call. TRBV5-3 qualifies as an ORF whose function is uncertain. CDR3 length equals 15 residues. Trimming pared 1 base from V and 8 bases from J, leaving 13 bases between. This CDR3 reads CARSLLKISDSPLHF. The CDR3 nucleotides read TGTGCCAGAAGCTTGTTGAAGATCTCAGATTCACCCCTCCACTTT.

DNA for the CDR3: TGTGCCAGCAGCTTAGTTGGGGGGGCGAGCTATGGCTACACCTTC. It translates to CASSLVGGASYGYTF. This chain joins TRBV7-2 and TRBJ1-2; weak D call: TRBD1 (6 bases). CDR1 is SGHTA, CDR2 FQGNSA, per germline. Trimming left V 1 base short and J 4 bases short, with 13 bases between. The CDR3 runs 15 residues.

In this sample, this clone turned up once. The rearrangement uses TRBV5-1 and TRBJ2-2, with 7 nucleotides matching TRBD2. The J segment lost 1 base and the V segment lost 0 bases, leaving 6 bases of the junction unmatched. Per germline, CDR1 SGHRS and CDR2 YFSETQ. This CDR3 is built from 17 residues. The CDR3 DNA reads TGCGCCAGCAGCTTGGTACTGCGGGGGAGGAACACCGGGGAGCTGTTTTTT. This translates into CASSLVLRGRNTGELFF.

This clone was detected a few times. This chain joins TRBV7-9 and TRBJ1-1; D ambiguous. Between the trimmed V and J ends, which lost 1 base and 7 bases, there was a span of 16 bases. This CDR3 is built from 15 residues. Germline CDR1 is SEHNR and CDR2 is FQNEAQ (reference sequence). The CDR3 spells CASSLGWSGKNEAFF. CDR3 DNA sequence: TGTGCCAGCAGCTTAGGTTGGTCAGGAAAAAATGAAGCTTTCTTT.

The chain is built from TRBV7-8 and TRBJ2-1; D is possibly TRBD2 (6 bases). V shed 6 bases and J shed 9 bases, with 24 bases lying between them. Germline lookup yields CDR1 SGHVS and CDR2 FQNEAQ. The CDR3 is 16 residues long. The CDR3 loop is CASSFDTGTASGEQFF. CDR3 coding DNA: TGTGCCAGCAGTTTTGATACCGGGACTGCAAGCGGTGAGCAGTTCTTC.

This rearrangement joins TRBV6-5 to TRBJ2-3; possibly TRBD2 for D (5 bases). This CDR3 region has 15 residues. Per germline, CDR1 MNHEY and CDR2 SVGAGI. Trimming removed 9 bases from V and 5 bases from J, with 21 bases in between. CDR3 DNA sequence: TGTGCCAGTAGAAATGGAGGTCGTCGGCAAGATACGCAGTATTTT. Protein: CASRNGGRRQDTQYF.

The rearrangement joins TRBV19 to TRBJ1-5, with 10 bases aligning to TRBD1. With 0 bases clipped from V and 6 bases from J, the junction kept 2 bases outside the gene matches. The germline gives CDR1 LNHDA, CDR2 SQIVND (reference sequence). The CDR3 totals 15 residues. The CDR3 nucleotides read TGTGCCAGTAGTATAGAGACAGGGGGCGTTCAGCCCCAGCATTTT. Translation: CASSIETGGVQPQHF.

This chain connects TRBV20-1 to TRBJ2-3, with D possibly being TRBD2 (6 bases). Germline V CDR1 and CDR2: DFQATT, SNEGSKA (reference sequence). CDR3 length: 14 residues. V lost 3 bases, J lost 3 bases, and 13 bases lay in between. The CDR3 loop reads CSASPPGETDTQYF. The DNA of the CDR3 is TGCAGTGCTAGTCCCCCGGGGGAGACAGATACGCAGTATTTT.

The rearrangement joins TRBV2 to TRBJ1-4; 7 nucleotides match TRBD1. The germline V gene encodes CDR1 SNHLY and CDR2 FYNNEI. The CDR3 spans 15 residues. V lost 7 bases, J lost 10 bases, and 15 bases stayed unmatched. The CDR3 nucleotides are TGTGCCAGCAAGACAGGGAGGTCCGATTCAGGAAAACTGTTTTTT. As protein: CASKTGRSDSGKLFF.

J is TRBJ2-1 and V is TRBV4-3; the D is unclear. This CDR3 is built from 16 residues. With 0 bases removed from V and 0 bases from J, the gap between germline ends came to 9 bases. CDR1 is LGHNA, CDR2 YSLEER, per germline. This CDR3 is CASSQDLPSSYNEQFF. The DNA for the CDR3 is TGCGCCAGCAGCCAAGATCTCCCCAGCTCCTACAATGAGCAGTTCTTC.

This chain connects TRBV6-2 or TRBV6-3 to TRBJ1-2, with a possible D match to TRBD1 (5 bases). V shed 5 bases and J shed 8 bases, with 9 bases lying between them. The CDR3 consists of 11 residues. Germline loops: CDR1 MNHEY, CDR2 SVGEGT. The CDR3 DNA sequence: TGTGCCAGCAGTGATTACAGGGGCTACACCTTC. Amino acids: CASSDYRGYTF.

This rearrangement joins TRBV7-2 to TRBJ2-3, with 7 bases fitting TRBD2. CDR3 length: 16 residues. J lost 0 bases, V lost 6 bases, and 9 bases had no gene match. From germline, CDR1 is SGHTA and CDR2 FQGNSA. The CDR3, as DNA: TGTGCCAGCAGTTTGGGGGGGGATCCTAGCACAGATACGCAGTATTTT. Translation: CASSLGGDPSTDTQYF.

V is TRBV7-2 and J is TRBJ2-7, with 14 nucleotides matching TRBD2. The CDR3 is 15 residues long. Germline assignment: CDR1 SGHTA and CDR2 FQGNSA. Trimming at V came to 6 bases and at J to 2 bases, leaving 3 bases not matched to a gene. The CDR3 DNA sequence: TGTGCCAGCAGTCCGACTAGCGGGGGGGCCTACGAGCAGTACTTC. Protein sequence: CASSPTSGGAYEQYF.

The chain links TRBV18 to TRBJ2-1; TRBD1 aligns across 8 bases. With 5 bases clipped from V and 6 bases from J, the junction kept 12 bases outside the gene matches. Germline lookup yields CDR1 KGHSH and CDR2 LQKENI. The CDR3 has 16 residues. CDR3 sequence (DNA): TGTGCCAGCTCAAGGGCAGGGGGCGTCTTGTCCAATGAGCAGTTCTTC. Translation: CASSRAGGVLSNEQFF.

DNA of the CDR3: TGTGCCAGCAGCTTGGGTCCGGACAGTAACGAGCAGTACTTC. This sequence encodes CASSLGPDSNEQYF. The V call is TRBV5-6, the J call TRBJ2-7, with D possibly TRBD1 on 6 matching bases. CDR3 length: 14 residues. Germline CDR1 SGHDT, CDR2 YYEEEE. Trimming pared 0 bases from V and 5 bases from J, leaving 12 bases between.

The DNA for the CDR3 is TGCGCCAGCAGCCAAGATAGGACAGGTTGGCGGTCAGATACGCAGTATTTT. It yields the protein CASSQDRTGWRSDTQYF. The genes are TRBV4-3 and TRBJ2-3, with 7 bases fitting TRBD1. The CDR3 runs to 17 residues. V shed 0 bases, J shed 4 bases, and the junction held 10 bases outside the gene matches. The germline V gene has CDR1 LGHNA and CDR2 YSLEER.

This clone was counted between two and nine times. The chain uses TRBV30 and TRBJ2-1; D unresolved. Trimming shortened V by 5 bases and J by 5 bases, and 16 bases separated the two germline ends. The germline V gene has CDR1 GTSNPN and CDR2 SVGIG (reference sequence). This CDR3 contains 14 residues. The CDR3 loop reads CAWARSGVNNEQFF. The CDR3 nucleotides read TGTGCCTGGGCCCGGTCCGGAGTTAACAATGAGCAGTTCTTC. The entire variable domain, with the rest obtained from reference TRBV30 and TRBJ2-1, is as follows: SQTIHQWPATLVQPVGSPLSLECTVEGTSNPNLYWYRQAAGRGLQLLFYSVGIGQISSEVPQNLSASRPQDRQFILSSKKLLLSDSGFYLCAWARSGVNNEQFFGPGTRLTVL.

This clone was seen just once. J is TRBJ1-1 and V is TRBV7-9, with D possibly matching TRBD1 (6 bases). Between the trimmed V and J ends, which lost 5 bases and 8 bases, there was a span of 18 bases. The germline gives CDR1 SEHNR, CDR2 FQNEAQ (reference sequence). This CDR3 has 14 amino acids. The CDR3 coding sequence is TGTGCCAGCAGCCCTAGTTGGGCCCAGGGGGAAGCTTTCTTT. Translation: CASSPSWAQGEAFF.

The chain couples TRBV11-3 to TRBJ2-1, with 13 bases that match TRBD2. The trim removed 0 bases at V and 10 bases at J, leaving 6 bases unmatched. Germline V CDR1 and CDR2: SGHNT, YENEEA. The CDR3 spans 16 residues. The CDR3 loop reads CASSLELAGGAVEQFF. The CDR3 region has the DNA TGTGCCAGCAGCTTAGAACTAGCGGGGGGGGCGGTAGAGCAGTTCTTC.

The V and J genes are TRBV7-9 and TRBJ1-2; 11 bases agree with TRBD1. The CDR3 has 15 residues. The junction had 4 bases not matched to a gene; V was cut back by 3 bases and J by 4 bases. The germline gives CDR1 SEHNR, CDR2 FQNEAQ (reference sequence). This CDR3 is CASSFGTGGLYGYTF. CDR3 coding DNA: TGTGCCAGCAGCTTTGGGACAGGGGGTCTCTATGGCTACACCTTC.

This clone has more than one count but fewer than ten. This chain joins TRBV12-3 or TRBV12-4 and TRBJ2-3, with D possibly being TRBD2 (5 bases). V was shortened by 7 bases and J by 14 bases, with 22 bases between the two germline ends. The CDR3 sequence is 13 residues long. The CDR3 reads CASTPRPGNSLYF. CDR3 nucleotide sequence: TGTGCCAGCACCCCAAGGCCGGGGAATAGCCTGTATTTT.

The gene calls are TRBV27 and TRBJ1-1; 7 bases line up with TRBD1. Germline lookup yields CDR1 MNHEY and CDR2 SMNVEV (reference sequence). The CDR3 totals 14 residues. V trimming: 6 bases; J trimming: 1 base; junction bases outside the gene matches: 5. The CDR3 reads CASRPQGRNTEAFF. The CDR3 DNA follows: TGTGCCAGCAGACCACAGGGGAGGAACACTGAAGCTTTCTTT.

The V call is TRBV6-2 or TRBV6-3, the J call TRBJ2-3; TRBD2 might be the D (5 bases). From germline, CDR1 is MNHEY and CDR2 SVGEGT. V lost 1 base and J 3 bases, leaving 8 bases between the germline ends. The CDR3 is 14 amino acids. The chain's CDR3 is CASSYFTGTDTQYF. Written as DNA, the CDR3 is TGTGCCAGCAGTTACTTTACGGGAACAGATACGCAGTATTTT.

V is TRBV6-5 and J is TRBJ1-2, with D perhaps TRBD1 (5 bases). Germline loops: CDR1 MNHEY, CDR2 SVGAGI. Trimming removed 1 base from V and 5 bases from J, with 8 bases in between. This CDR3 is 13 amino acids long. This CDR3 reads CASSYYQGYGYTF. The CDR3 DNA sequence: TGTGCCAGCAGTTACTATCAGGGTTATGGCTACACCTTC.

The sample holds a few counts of this clone. The chain is built from TRBV7-3 and TRBJ2-1, with 13 positions matching TRBD2. This CDR3 contains 15 residues. The germline gives CDR1 SGHTA, CDR2 FQGTGA. J gave up 4 bases and V 3 bases, and 0 bases lay outside the gene matches. The CDR3: CASSLTSGGYNEQFF. The DNA of the CDR3 is TGTGCCAGCAGCTTGACTAGCGGGGGGTACAATGAGCAGTTCTTC.

The table lists this clone with a few counts. The chain couples TRBV2 to TRBJ1-6; TRBD1 might be the D (5 bases). This CDR3 contains 15 residues. Trimming shortened V by 4 bases and J by 4 bases, and 11 bases separated the two germline ends. Germline V gives CDR1 SNHLY, CDR2 FYNNEI. The CDR3 reads CASSAVQDYNSPLHF. DNA for the CDR3: TGTGCCAGCAGTGCCGTACAGGATTATAATTCACCCCTCCACTTT.

V and J are TRBV27 and TRBJ1-6; 8 bases map to TRBD1. V shed 3 bases, J shed 6 bases, and the junction held 19 bases outside the gene matches. Germline values: CDR1 MNHEY, CDR2 SMNVEV (reference sequence). This CDR3 region has 20 residues. The CDR3 DNA is TGTGCCAGCAGTTTCTTCCCCACGCCCCAAACAGGGGGATCTAATTCACCCCTCCACTTT. This encodes CASSFFPTPQTGGSNSPLHF.

The V and J genes are TRBV4-3 and TRBJ2-1; 9 bases agree with TRBD2. Germline V gene data show CDR1 as LGHNA and CDR2 as YSLEER. This CDR3 is 16 amino acids long. Trimming at V came to 1 base and at J to 7 bases, leaving 8 bases not matched to a gene. The DNA of the CDR3 is TGCGCCAGCAGCCAAGTAACAGGCGGGGGGGCTAATGAGCAGTTCTTC. Residues: CASSQVTGGGANEQFF.

CDR3 bases: TGTGCCACCAGCAGAGAGGGCAGCCTTAATATGGGCTACACCTTC. This gives the protein CATSREGSLNMGYTF. The gene calls are TRBV15 and TRBJ1-2; D is undetermined. Trimming removed 0 bases at V and 8 bases at J, with 16 bases between. Germline V gives CDR1 LNHNV, CDR2 YYDKDF (reference sequence). This CDR3 comprises 15 residues.

V and J are TRBV20-1 and TRBJ1-1; D not resolved. The CDR3 spans 12 residues. V lost 3 bases and J lost 3, with 8 bases in between. Germline-derived CDR1 and CDR2 are DFQATT and SNEGSKA (reference sequence). CDR3 coding DNA: TGCAGTGCTAGTACTCGGGACACTGAAGCTTTCTTT. Its translation: CSASTRDTEAFF.